The 3 T cell receptor beta chains in this list originate from one sample, sequenced in a study of PD-L1 blockade in urothelial cancer. Assay: immunoSEQ multiplex PCR; the TCRdb copy retains only in-frame clones and omits some. The sample comprises approximately 32,000 clones, about four fifths of which are singletons, and under 8% rests with the top ten. The sample's time point: pretreatment peripheral blood. Material: PBMCs, obtained around atezolizumab (anti-PD-L1) treatment. These receptors were taken from a man in his sixties with urothelial cancer.

The V and J genes are TRBV9 and TRBJ2-2; 7 bases map to TRBD1. V was clipped by 0 bases and J by 7 bases; unmatched bases: 9. The CDR3 sequence is 16 residues long. Germline-derived CDR1 and CDR2 are SGDLS and YYNGEE. The CDR3 here is CASSVDGTVSGGELFF. The DNA for the CDR3 is TGTGCCAGCAGCGTAGACGGGACAGTCTCTGGCGGGGAGCTGTTTTTT.

The chain combines TRBV11-2 with TRBJ2-3; TRBD2 agrees at 13 bases. V lost 4 bases to trimming and J lost 1 base; unmatched junction nucleotides: 5. Germline CDR1 and CDR2: SGHAT and FQNNGV. CDR3 length: 17 amino acids. The CDR3 region is CASSSPTSGGRTDTQYF. The CDR3 DNA reads as TGTGCCAGCAGCTCACCGACTAGCGGGGGGCGCACAGATACGCAGTATTTT.

The rearrangement uses TRBV5-1 and TRBJ2-1, with TRBD2 matching 15 bases. The germline CDR1 and CDR2 sequences are SGHRS and YFSETQ. Trimming at V came to 4 bases and at J to 7 bases, leaving 9 bases not matched to a gene. This CDR3 region has 17 residues. The CDR3 here is CASSTGLAGGPINEQFF. CDR3 in DNA: TGCGCCAGCAGCACCGGACTAGCGGGGGGGCCTATAAATGAGCAGTTCTTC.